The entry that follows covers one T cell receptor (beta chain) sequence. The sample providers were healthy Caucasian people from Russia, aged roughly 6 to 90. The data were taken from a study of blood T cells in healthy people across ages. PCR was performed a second time for about 6 to 11 cycles using a sample-barcoded 5' primer and a J-beta primer mix. In TCRdb, the 5' RACE reads were re-called with MiXCR into one record per CDR3 protein. Here the sample spans nearly 800,000 distinct CDR3 sequences, just over 55% being singletons. V was clipped by 7 bases and J by 3 bases; unmatched bases: 14. This CDR3 region has 16 residues. Per germline, CDR1 MNHNS and CDR2 SASEGT.

V and J are TRBV6-1 and TRBJ1-2; 7 bases are shared with TRBD1. The source of this sequence is a man between 35 and 55 years old in good health. Sequencing used blood. CDR3 in amino acids: CASTWERQGDYYGYTF. As DNA, the CDR3 is TGTGCCAGCACTTGGGAGCGCCAGGGGGACTACTATGGCTACACCTTC.